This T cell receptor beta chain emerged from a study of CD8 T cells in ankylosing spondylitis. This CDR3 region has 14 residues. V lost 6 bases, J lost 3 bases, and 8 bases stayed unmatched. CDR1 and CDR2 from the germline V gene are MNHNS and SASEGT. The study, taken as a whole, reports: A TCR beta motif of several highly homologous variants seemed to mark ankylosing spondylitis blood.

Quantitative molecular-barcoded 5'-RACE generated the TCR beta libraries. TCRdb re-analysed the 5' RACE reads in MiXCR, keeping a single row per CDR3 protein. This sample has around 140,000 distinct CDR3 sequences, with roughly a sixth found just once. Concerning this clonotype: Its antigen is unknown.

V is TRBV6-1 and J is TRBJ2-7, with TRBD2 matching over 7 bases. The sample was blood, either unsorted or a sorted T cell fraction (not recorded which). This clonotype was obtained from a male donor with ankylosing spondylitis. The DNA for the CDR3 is TGTGCCAGCAGCAATAGCGGGTCGGGCTACGAGCAGTACTTC. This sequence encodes CASSNSGSGYEQYF.